The T cell receptor (beta chain) under discussion was sequenced for a study of radiotherapy plus CTLA-4 blockade in lung cancer (dated by TCRdb to the late 2010s). The study in broad terms: Among the enrolled patients, 18% had an objective response, and roughly 30% reached disease control. Summary of the overall study and its limitations: The strongest predictors of response were reported to be early dynamic shifts in blood T cell clones along with a rise in serum interferon-beta following radiation. After treatment with radiotherapy and ipilimumab, TCR clones that originated in tumors expanded in peripheral blood.

Library method: the immunoSEQ multiplex PCR assay. TCRdb took this table from immuneACCESS and kept in-frame rearrangements with V and J called. Such tables lack part of the clones; where checked against another copy, unresolved V genes explain under half of the gap, and the rest is unexplained. Recorded for this sample are tens of thousands of clones; roughly 80% of them occurred a single time. About 4.4% of the sample comes from the top ten. Including cysteine and phenylalanine, the CDR3 has 13 amino acids. Only CDR3 DNA remains: 39 bases, in frame from the first base. V was cut back by 4 bases and J by 8 bases, leaving a gap of 14 bases between them. CDR1 SNHLY and CDR2 FYNNEI are derived from the germline V gene. Turning to this clone: Its antigen is still unknown. Qualities for individual bases were not recorded, and no much larger clone is one base off.

The study tested focal radiation therapy combined with CTLA-4 blockade (ipilimumab) in patients with chemo-refractory metastatic non-small-cell lung cancer. The sequenced sample was peripheral blood, obtained from a patient treated with radiotherapy plus ipilimumab. The clonotype was recovered from a human donor with non-small cell lung cancer who had a complete response to radiotherapy plus ipilimumab. The rearranged segments are TRBV2 and TRBJ1-2, with the D segment identity uncertain. The CDR3 region reads CASSGVGSRGYTF. The nucleotides are TGTGCCAGCAGTGGTGTTGGGTCCAGGGGCTACACCTTC.